This T cell receptor (beta chain) originates from a study of PD-L1 blockade in urothelial cancer. The sample's time point: pretreatment peripheral blood. Germline V gene lookup returns CDR1 MGHDK and CDR2 SYGVNS. Between the trimmed V and J ends, which lost 7 bases and 6 bases, there was a span of 15 bases. The CDR3 spans 13 residues. Data came from immunoSEQ multiplex PCR; TCRdb stores just in-frame clones and leaves some out. The sample consists of 50,000 to 65,000 clones, 81% of them appearing once. The sample consisted of PBMCs, taken around atezolizumab (anti-PD-L1) treatment. The source of this sequence is a man aged 65 to 85 with urothelial cancer. The V gene is TRBV25-1, the J gene TRBJ1-1, with D perhaps TRBD1 (6 bases). The CDR3 reads CASTNTQGSEAFF. The CDR3 DNA reads as TGTGCCAGCACGAACACACAGGGTTCTGAAGCTTTCTTT.